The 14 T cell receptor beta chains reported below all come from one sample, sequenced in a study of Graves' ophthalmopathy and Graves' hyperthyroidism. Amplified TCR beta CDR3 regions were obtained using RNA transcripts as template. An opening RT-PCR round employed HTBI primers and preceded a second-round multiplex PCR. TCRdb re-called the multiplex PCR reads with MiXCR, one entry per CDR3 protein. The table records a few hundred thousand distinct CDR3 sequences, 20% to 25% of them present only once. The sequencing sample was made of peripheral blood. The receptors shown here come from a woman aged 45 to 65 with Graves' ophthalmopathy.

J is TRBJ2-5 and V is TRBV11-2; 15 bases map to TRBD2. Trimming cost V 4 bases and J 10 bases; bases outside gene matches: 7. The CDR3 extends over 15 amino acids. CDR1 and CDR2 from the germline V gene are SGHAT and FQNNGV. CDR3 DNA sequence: TGTGCCAGCAGCTCCCCGGGACTAGCGGGAGGCGGCCAGTACTTC. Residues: CASSSPGLAGGGQYF.

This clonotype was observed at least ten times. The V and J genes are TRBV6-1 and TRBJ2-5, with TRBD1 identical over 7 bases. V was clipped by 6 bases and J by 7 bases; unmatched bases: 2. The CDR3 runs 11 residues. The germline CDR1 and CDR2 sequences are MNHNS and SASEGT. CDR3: CASSPGGTQYF. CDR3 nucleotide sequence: TGTGCCAGCAGCCCAGGGGGGACCCAGTACTTC.

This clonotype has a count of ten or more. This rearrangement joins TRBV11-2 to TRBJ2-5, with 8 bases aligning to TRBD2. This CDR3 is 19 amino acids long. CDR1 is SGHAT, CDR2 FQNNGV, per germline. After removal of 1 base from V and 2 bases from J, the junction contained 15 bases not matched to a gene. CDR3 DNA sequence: TGTGCCAGCAGCTTAGTAGGAAGCTTTAGCGGGACTTATCAAGAGACCCAGTACTTC. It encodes CASSLVGSFSGTYQETQYF.

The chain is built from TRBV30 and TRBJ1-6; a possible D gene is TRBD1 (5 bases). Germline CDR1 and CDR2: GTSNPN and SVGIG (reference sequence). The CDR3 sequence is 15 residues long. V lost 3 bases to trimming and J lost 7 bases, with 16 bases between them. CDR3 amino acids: CAWSVTGQENSPLHF. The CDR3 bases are TGTGCCTGGAGCGTGACGGGGCAGGAAAATTCACCCCTCCACTTT.

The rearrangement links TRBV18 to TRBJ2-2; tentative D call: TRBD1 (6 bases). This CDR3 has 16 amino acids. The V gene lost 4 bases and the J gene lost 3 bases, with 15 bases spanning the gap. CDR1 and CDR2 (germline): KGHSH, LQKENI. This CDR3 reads CASSQNDRTDTGELFF. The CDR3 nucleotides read TGTGCCAGCTCACAAAATGACAGGACAGACACCGGGGAGCTGTTTTTT. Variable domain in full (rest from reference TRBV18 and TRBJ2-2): NAGVMQNPRHLVRRRGQEARLRCSPMKGHSHVYWYRQLPEEGLKFMVYLQKENIIDESGMPKERFSAEFPKEGPSILRIQQVVRGDSAAYFCASSQNDRTDTGELFFGEGSRLTVL.

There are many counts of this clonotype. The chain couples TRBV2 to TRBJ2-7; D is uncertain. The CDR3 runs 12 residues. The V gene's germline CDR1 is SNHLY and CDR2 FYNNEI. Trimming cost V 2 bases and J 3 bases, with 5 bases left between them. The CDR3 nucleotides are TGTGCCAGCAGTGAACAGAACTACGAGCAGTACTTC. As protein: CASSEQNYEQYF.

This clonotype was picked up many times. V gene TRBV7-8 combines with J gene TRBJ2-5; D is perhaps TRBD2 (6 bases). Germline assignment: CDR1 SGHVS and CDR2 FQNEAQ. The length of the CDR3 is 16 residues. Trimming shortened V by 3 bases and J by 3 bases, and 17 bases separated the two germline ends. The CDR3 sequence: CASSFGGAGTEETQYF. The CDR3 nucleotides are TGTGCCAGCAGCTTCGGAGGGGCCGGGACCGAAGAGACCCAGTACTTC.

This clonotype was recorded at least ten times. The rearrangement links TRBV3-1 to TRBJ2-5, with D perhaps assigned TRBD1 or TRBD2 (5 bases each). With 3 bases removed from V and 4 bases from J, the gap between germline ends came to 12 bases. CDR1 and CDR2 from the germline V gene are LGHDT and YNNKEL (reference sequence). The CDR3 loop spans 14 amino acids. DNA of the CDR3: TGTGCCAGCAGCCAGGATCCAGGGACAGAGACCCAGTACTTC. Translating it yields CASSQDPGTETQYF.

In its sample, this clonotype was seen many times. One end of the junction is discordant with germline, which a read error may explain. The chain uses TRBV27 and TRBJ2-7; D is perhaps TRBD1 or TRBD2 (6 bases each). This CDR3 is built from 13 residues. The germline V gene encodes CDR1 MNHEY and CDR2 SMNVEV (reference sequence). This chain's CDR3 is CASSLEGVRHQNF. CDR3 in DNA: TGTGCCAGCAGTTTGGAGGGGGTACGGCATCAGAACTTC.

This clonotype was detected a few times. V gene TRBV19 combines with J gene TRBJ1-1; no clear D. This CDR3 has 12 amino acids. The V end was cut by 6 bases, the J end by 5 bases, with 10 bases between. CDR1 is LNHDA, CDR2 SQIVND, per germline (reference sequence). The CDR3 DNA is TGTGCCAGTAGAGGAGTAAGGACTGAAGCTTTCTTT. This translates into CASRGVRTEAFF.

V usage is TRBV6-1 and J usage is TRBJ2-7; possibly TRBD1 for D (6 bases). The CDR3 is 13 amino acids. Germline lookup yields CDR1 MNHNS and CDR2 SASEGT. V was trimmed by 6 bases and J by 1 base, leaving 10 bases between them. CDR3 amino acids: CASRRQESYEQYF. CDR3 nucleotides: TGTGCCAGCAGACGACAGGAATCCTACGAGCAGTACTTC.

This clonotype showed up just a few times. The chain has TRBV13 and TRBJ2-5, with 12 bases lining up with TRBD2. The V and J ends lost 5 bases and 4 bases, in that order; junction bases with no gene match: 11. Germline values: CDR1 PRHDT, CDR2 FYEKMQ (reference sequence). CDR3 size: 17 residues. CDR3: CASSLRLAGVSGETQYF. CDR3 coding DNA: TGTGCCAGCAGCCTGAGACTAGCGGGAGTGTCAGGAGAGACCCAGTACTTC. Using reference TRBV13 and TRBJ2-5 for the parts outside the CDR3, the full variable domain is AAGVIQSPRHLIKEKRETATLKCYPIPRHDTVYWYQQGPGQDPQFLISFYEKMQSDKGSIPDRFSAQQFSDYHSELNMSSLELGDSALYFCASSLRLAGVSGETQYFGPGTRLLVL.

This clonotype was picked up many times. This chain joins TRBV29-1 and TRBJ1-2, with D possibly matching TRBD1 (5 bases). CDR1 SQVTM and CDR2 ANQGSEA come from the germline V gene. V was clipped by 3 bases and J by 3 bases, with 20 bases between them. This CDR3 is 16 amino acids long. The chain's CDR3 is CSVDVSGTSSHYGYTF. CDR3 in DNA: TGCAGCGTTGATGTTTCCGGGACTTCCAGTCACTATGGCTACACCTTC. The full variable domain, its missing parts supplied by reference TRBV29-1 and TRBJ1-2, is SAVISQKPSRDICQRGTSLTIQCQVDSQVTMMFWYRQQPGQSLTLIATANQGSEATYESGFVIDKFPISRPNLTFSTLTVSNMSPEDSSIYLCSVDVSGTSSHYGYTFGSGTRLTVV.

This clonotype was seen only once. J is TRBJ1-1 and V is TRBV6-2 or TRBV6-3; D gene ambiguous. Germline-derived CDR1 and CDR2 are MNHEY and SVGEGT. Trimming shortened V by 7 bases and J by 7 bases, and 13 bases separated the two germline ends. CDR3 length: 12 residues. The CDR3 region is CASTQEGDEAFF. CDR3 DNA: TGTGCCAGCACCCAAGAGGGTGATGAAGCTTTCTTT.